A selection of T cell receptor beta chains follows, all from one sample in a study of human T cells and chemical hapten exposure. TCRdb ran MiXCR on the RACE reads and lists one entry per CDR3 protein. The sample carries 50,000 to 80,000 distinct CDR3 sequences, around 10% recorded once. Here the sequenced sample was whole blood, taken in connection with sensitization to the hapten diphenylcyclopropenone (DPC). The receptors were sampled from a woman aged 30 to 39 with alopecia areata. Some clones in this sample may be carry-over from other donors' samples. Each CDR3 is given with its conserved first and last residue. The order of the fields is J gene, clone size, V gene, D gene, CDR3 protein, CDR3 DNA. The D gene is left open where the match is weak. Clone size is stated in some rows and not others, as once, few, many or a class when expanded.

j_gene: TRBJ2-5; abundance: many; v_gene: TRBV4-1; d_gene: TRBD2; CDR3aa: CASSQDGTSGKETQYF; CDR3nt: TGCGCCAGCAGCCAAGACGGGACTAGTGGGAAAGAGACCCAGTACTTC
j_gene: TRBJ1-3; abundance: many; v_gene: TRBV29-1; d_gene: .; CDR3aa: CSVDARRSGNTIYF; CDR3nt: TGCAGCGTTGATGCCCGTCGCTCTGGAAACACCATATATTTT
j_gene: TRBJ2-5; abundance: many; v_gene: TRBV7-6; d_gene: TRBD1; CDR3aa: CASSSGQYQETQYF; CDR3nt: TGTGCCAGCAGCTCGGGACAGTACCAAGAGACCCAGTACTTC
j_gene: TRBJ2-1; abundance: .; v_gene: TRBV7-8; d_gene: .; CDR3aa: CASSLPSPTNEQFF; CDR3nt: TGTGCCAGCAGCTTGCCATCCCCGACGAATGAGCAGTTCTTC
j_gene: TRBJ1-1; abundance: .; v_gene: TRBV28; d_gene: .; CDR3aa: CASSSREGLNTEAFF; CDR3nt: TGTGCCAGCAGTTCTAGGGAGGGTTTGAACACTGAAGCTTTCTTT
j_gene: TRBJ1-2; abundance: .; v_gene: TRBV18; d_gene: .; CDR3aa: CASSTLDYGYTF; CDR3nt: TGTGCCAGCTCAACACTGGACTATGGCTACACCTTC
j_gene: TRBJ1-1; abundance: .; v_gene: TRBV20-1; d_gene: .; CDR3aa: CSAHHRDLAFF; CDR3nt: TGCAGTGCTCATCACAGGGATCTAGCTTTCTTT
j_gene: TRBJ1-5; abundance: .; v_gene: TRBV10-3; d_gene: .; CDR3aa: CAISDPPERRPQHF; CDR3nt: TGTGCCATCAGTGACCCCCCGGAGCGAAGGCCCCAGCATTTT
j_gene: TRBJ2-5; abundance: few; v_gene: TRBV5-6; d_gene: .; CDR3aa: CASSLAFRRDETQYF; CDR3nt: TGTGCCAGCAGCTTGGCTTTCAGGAGAGACGAGACCCAGTACTTC
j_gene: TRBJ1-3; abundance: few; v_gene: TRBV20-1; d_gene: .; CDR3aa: CSARGRRDTIYF; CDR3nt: TGCAGTGCTAGAGGCAGGAGGGACACCATATATTTT
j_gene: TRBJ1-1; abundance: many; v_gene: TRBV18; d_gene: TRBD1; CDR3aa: CASSRTTGVSNTEAFF; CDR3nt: TGTGCCAGCTCACGGACGACAGGGGTGTCGAACACTGAAGCTTTCTTT
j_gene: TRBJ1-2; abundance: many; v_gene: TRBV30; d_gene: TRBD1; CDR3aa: CAWLMDRLNYGYTF; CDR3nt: TGTGCCTGGCTGATGGACAGGCTGAACTATGGCTACACCTTC
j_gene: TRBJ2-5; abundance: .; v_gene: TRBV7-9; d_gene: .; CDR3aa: CASSLSVYQETQYF; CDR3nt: TGTGCCAGCAGCTTATCCGTCTACCAAGAGACCCAGTACTTC
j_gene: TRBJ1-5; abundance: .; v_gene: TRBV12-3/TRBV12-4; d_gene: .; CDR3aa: CASRGEWNQPQHF; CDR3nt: TGTGCCAGCAGAGGAGAGTGGAATCAGCCCCAGCATTTT
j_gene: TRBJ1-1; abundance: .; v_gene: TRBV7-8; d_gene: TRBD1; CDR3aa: CASSGTGGSTEAFF; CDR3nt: TGTGCCAGCAGCGGTACAGGGGGATCCACTGAAGCTTTCTTT
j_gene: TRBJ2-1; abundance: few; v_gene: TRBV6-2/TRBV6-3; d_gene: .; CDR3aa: CASSYSTVGNEQFF; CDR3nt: TGTGCCAGCAGTTACTCGACCGTCGGCAATGAGCAGTTCTTC
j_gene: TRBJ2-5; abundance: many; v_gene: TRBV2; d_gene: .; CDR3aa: CASSPTDGAETQYF; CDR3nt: TGTGCCAGCAGTCCCACTGACGGCGCGGAGACCCAGTACTTC
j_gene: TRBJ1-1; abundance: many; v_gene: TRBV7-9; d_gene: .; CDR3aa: CASSLGKGTEAFF; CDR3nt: TGTGCCAGCAGCTTAGGGAAGGGGACTGAAGCTTTCTTT
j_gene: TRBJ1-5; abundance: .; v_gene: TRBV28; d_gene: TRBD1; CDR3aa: CASSLRQGHRNQPQHF; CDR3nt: TGTGCCAGCAGTTTGCGACAGGGCCATCGAAATCAGCCCCAGCATTTT
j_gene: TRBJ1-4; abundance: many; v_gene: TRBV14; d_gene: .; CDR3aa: CASSHLSLNEKLFF; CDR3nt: TGTGCCAGCAGCCATCTAAGCCTTAATGAAAAACTGTTTTTT
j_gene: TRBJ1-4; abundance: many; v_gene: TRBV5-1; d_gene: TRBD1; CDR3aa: CASSLGQGKEKLFF; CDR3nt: TGCGCCAGCAGCTTGGGACAGGGAAAAGAAAAACTGTTTTTT
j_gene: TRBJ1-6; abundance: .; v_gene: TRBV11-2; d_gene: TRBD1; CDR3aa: CASSPRGQENSPLHF; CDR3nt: TGTGCCAGCAGCCCGCGGGGACAGGAGAATTCACCCCTCCACTTT
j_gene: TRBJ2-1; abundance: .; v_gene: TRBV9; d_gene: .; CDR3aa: CASSVIGVNNEQFF; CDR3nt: TGTGCCAGCAGCGTAATCGGAGTTAATAATGAGCAGTTCTTC
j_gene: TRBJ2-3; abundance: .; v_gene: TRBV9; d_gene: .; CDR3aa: CASSVRTLDTQYF; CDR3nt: TGTGCCAGCAGCGTCCGGACCCTAGATACGCAGTATTTT
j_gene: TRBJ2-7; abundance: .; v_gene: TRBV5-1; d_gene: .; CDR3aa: CASSLAVGSSYEQYF; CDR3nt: TGCGCCAGCAGCTTGGCGGTAGGCAGCTCCTACGAGCAGTACTTC
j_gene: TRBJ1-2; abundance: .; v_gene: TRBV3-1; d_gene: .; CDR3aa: CASSQAAANYGYTF; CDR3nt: TGTGCCAGCAGCCAGGCCGCGGCTAACTATGGCTACACCTTC
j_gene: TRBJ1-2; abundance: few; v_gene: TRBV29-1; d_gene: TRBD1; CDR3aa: CSGQGDYGYTF; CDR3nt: TGCAGCGGACAGGGGGACTATGGCTACACCTTC
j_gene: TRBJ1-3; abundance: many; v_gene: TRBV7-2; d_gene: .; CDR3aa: CASSKTEHSGNTIYF; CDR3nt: TGTGCCAGCAGCAAGACGGAACACTCTGGAAACACCATATATTTT
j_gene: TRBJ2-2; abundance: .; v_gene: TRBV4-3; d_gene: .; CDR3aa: CASSQDPQIGELFF; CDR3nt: TGCGCCAGCAGCCAAGACCCTCAGATCGGGGAGCTGTTTTTT
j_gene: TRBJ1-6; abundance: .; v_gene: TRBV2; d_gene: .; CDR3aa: CASSEGLRTTRNSPLHF; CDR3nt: TGTGCCAGCAGTGAAGGTTTAAGGACAACGAGAAATTCACCCCTCCACTTT
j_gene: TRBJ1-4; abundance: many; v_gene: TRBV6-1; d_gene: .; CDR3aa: CASSPRGSLEKLFF; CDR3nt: TGTGCCAGCAGTCCTCGGGGGTCTTTGGAAAAACTGTTTTTT
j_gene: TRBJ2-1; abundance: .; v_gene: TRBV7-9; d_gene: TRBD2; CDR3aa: CASSSSNSGLAGTNYQFF; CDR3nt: TGTGCCAGCAGCTCTTCAAACTCCGGACTAGCGGGGACCAATTATCAGTTCTTC
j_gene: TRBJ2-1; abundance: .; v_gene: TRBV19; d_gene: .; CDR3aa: CASSKGLSYNEQFF; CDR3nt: TGTGCCAGTAGTAAGGGCTTATCCTACAATGAGCAGTTCTTC
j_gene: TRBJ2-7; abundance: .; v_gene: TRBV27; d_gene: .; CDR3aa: CASSFRDIGEQYF; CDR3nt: TGTGCCAGCAGTTTCAGGGACATCGGGGAGCAGTACTTC
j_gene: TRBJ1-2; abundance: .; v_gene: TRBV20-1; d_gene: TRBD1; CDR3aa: CSARDIQGARGYTF; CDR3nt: TGCAGTGCTAGAGATATCCAGGGGGCGAGAGGCTACACCTTC
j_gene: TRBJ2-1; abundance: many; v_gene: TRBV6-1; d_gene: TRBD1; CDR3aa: CASAGQGNNEQFF; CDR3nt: TGTGCCAGCGCGGGACAGGGAAACAATGAGCAGTTCTTC
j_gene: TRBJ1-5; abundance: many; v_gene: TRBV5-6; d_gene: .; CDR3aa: CASSSWGGAGNQPQHF; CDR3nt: TGTGCCAGCAGTTCCTGGGGGGGCGCGGGCAATCAGCCCCAGCATTTT
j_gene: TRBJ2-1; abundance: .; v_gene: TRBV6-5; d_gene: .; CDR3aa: CASSYGNEQFF; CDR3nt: TGTGCCAGCAGTTACGGAAATGAGCAGTTCTTC
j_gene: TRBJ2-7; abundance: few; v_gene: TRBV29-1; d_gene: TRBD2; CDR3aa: CSVASGRAYEQYF; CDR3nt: TGCAGCGTTGCTAGCGGGAGGGCCTACGAGCAGTACTTC
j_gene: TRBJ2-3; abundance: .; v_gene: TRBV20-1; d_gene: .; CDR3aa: CSARDSPDTQYF; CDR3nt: TGCAGTGCTAGAGATTCACCAGATACGCAGTATTTT
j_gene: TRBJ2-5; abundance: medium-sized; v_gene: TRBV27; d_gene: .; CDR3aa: CASSLRRGGARGQETQYF; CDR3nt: TGTGCCAGCAGTCTCCGACGCGGTGGGGCCAGAGGGCAAGAGACCCAGTACTTC
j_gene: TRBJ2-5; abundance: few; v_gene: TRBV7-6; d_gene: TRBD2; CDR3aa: CASSRFSGGQETQYF; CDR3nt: TGTGCCAGCAGCCGATTTAGCGGGGGACAAGAGACCCAGTACTTC
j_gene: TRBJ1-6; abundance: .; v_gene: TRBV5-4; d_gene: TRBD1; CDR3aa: CASSSGGGSPLHF; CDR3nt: TGTGCCAGCAGTTCAGGGGGCGGCTCACCCCTCCACTTT
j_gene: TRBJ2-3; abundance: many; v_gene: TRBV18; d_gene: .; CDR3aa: CASSPRWDSDTQYF; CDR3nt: TGTGCCAGCTCACCGAGATGGGACTCAGATACGCAGTATTTT
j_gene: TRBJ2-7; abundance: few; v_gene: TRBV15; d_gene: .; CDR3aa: CATSRDFATYEQYF; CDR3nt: TGTGCCACCAGCAGAGATTTCGCGACCTACGAGCAGTACTTC
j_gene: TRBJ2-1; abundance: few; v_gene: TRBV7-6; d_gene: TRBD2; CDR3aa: CASSKLAGWDEQFF; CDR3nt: TGTGCCAGCAGCAAACTAGCGGGATGGGATGAGCAGTTCTTC
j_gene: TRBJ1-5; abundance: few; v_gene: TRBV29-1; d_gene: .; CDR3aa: CSVITGGNQPQHF; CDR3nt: TGCAGCGTGATAACAGGAGGCAATCAGCCCCAGCATTTT
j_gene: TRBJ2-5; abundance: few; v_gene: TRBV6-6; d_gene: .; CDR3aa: CASSYSAVQETQYF; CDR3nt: TGTGCCAGCAGTTACTCGGCGGTCCAAGAGACCCAGTACTTC
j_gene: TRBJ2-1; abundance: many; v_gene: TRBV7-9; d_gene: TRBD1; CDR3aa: CATSLRQGINEQFF; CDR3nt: TGTGCCACCTCTTTACGACAGGGGATCAATGAGCAGTTCTTC
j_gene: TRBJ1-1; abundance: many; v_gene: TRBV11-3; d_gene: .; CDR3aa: CASSLDTGGTEAFF; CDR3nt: TGTGCCAGCAGCTTAGATACGGGGGGCACTGAAGCTTTCTTT
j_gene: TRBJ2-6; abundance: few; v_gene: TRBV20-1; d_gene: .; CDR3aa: CSARDPSGTAGANVLTF; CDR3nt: TGCAGTGCTAGAGATCCGTCCGGGACCGCTGGGGCCAACGTCCTGACTTTC
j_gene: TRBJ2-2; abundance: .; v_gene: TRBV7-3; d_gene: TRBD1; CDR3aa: CASSDTGGAGTGELFF; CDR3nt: TGTGCCAGCAGCGACACAGGGGGCGCCGGCACCGGGGAGCTGTTTTTT
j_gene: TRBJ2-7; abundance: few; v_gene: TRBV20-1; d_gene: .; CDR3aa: CSARDVSANPYEQYF; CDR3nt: TGCAGTGCTAGAGATGTCTCCGCTAACCCCTACGAGCAGTACTTC
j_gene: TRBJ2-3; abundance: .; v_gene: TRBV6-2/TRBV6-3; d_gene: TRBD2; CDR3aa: CASNGLATDTQYF; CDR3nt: TGTGCCAGCAACGGACTAGCCACAGATACGCAGTATTTT
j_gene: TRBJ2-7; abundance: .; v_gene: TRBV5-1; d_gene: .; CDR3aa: CASSLRGEFYEQYF; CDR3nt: TGCGCCAGCAGCTTGAGGGGGGAATTCTACGAGCAGTACTTC
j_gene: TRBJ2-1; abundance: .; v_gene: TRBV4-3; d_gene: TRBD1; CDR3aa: CASSQDPRDRSDEQFF; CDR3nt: TGCGCCAGCAGCCAGGACCCCCGGGACAGATCGGATGAGCAGTTCTTC
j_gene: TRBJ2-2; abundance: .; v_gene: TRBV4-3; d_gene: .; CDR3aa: CASSQDWAVGTGELFF; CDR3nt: TGCGCCAGCAGCCAAGATTGGGCGGTTGGGACCGGGGAGCTGTTTTTT